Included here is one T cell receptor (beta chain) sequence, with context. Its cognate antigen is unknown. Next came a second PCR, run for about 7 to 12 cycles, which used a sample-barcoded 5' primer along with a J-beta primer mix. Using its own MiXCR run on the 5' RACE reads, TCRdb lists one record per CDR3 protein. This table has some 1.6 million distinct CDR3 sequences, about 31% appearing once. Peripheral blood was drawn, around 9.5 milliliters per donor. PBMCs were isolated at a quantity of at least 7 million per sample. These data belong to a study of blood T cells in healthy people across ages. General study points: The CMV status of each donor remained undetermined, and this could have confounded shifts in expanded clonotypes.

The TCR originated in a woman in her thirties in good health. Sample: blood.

The CDR3 DNA sequence: TGTGCCAGCAGCCAAGTTTTCCCCGGGGAGCTGTTTTTT. It codes for CASSQVFPGELFF. The V call is TRBV3-1, the J call TRBJ2-2; D gene ambiguous. The CDR3 has 13 amino acids. The germline CDR1 and CDR2 sequences are LGHDT and YNNKEL (reference sequence). V shed 1 base and J shed 6 bases, with 6 bases lying between them.